This paragraph covers one T cell receptor (beta chain) sequence. Its matching antigen is unknown. This record belongs to a study of Graves' ophthalmopathy and Graves' hyperthyroidism. Points from the study as a whole: Blood contained most expanded thyroid clonotypes exceeding 0.001 frequency.

Ophthalmopathy-affected donors exhibited moderate-to-severe activity, CAS ≥3, NOSPECS ≥4, and duration under 3 months. Enrollment excluded any patients with other autoimmune diseases, uncontrolled infections, pregnancy or lactation. A diagnosis was made from clinical symptoms together with serum thyroxine, TRAb, thyroid ultrasound and orbital computed tomography. TCR beta CDR3 amplification used RNA transcripts. Following a first-round RT-PCR that used HTBI primers, a second-round multiplex PCR was carried out. MiXCR, run by TCRdb on the multiplex PCR reads, gives a single entry per CDR3 protein. The sample lists almost 750,000 distinct CDR3 sequences; approximately 40% were seen once. The CDR3 is made up of 13 amino acids. V was pared by 6 bases and J by 4 bases, with 9 bases between. Germline values: CDR1 MGHDK, CDR2 SYGVNS.

The sequence was obtained from an adult man with Graves' ophthalmopathy. Material: peripheral blood. The gene calls are TRBV25-1 and TRBJ1-4; D remains unclear. CDR3 amino acids: CASSNSLNEKLFF. CDR3 DNA sequence: TGTGCCAGCAGCAACAGTCTTAATGAAAAACTGTTTTTT.